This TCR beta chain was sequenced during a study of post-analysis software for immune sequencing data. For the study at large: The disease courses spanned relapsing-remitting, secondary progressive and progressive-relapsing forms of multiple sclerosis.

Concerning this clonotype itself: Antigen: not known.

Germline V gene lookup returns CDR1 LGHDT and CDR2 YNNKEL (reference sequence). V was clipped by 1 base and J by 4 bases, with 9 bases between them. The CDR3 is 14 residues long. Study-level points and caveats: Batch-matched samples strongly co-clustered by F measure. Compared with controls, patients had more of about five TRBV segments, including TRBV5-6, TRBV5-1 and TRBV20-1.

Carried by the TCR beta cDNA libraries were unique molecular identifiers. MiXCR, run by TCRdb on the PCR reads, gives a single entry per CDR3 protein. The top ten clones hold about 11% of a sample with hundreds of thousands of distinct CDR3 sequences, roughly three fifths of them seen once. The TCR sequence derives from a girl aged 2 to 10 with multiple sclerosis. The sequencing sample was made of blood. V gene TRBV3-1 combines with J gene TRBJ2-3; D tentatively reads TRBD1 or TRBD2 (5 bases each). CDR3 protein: CASSQVVGADTQYF. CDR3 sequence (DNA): TGTGCCAGCAGCCAAGTAGTGGGGGCAGATACGCAGTATTTT.